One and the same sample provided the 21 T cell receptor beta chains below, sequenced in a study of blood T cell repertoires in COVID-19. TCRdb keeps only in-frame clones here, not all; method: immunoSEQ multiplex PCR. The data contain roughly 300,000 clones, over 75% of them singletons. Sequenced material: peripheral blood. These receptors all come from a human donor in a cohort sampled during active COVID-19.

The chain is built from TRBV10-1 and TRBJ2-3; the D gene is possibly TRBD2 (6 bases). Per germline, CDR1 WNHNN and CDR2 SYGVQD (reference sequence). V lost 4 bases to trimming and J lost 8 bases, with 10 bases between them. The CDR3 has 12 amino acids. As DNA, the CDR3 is TGCGCCAGCAGTGGGAGGGGAACTACGCAGTATTTT. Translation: CASSGRGTTQYF.

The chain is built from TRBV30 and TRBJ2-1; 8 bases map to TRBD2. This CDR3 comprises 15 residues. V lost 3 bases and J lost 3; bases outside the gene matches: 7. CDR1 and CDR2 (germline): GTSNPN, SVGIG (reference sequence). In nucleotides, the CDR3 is TGTGCCTGGAGACGGACTAGCCAACTCTACAATGAGCAGTTCTTC. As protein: CAWRRTSQLYNEQFF.

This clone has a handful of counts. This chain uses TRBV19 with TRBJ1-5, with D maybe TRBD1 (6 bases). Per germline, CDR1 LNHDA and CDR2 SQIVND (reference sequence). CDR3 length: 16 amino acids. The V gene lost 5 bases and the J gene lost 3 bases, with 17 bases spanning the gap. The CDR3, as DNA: TGTGCCAGTAGTTCCTCGACAGGAGAAGTCAATCAGCCCCAGCATTTT. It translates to CASSSSTGEVNQPQHF.

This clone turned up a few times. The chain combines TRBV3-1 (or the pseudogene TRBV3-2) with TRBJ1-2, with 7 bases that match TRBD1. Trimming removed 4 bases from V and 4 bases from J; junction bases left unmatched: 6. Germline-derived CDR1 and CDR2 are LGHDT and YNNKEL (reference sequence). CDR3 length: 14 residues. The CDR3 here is CASSLVSGGYGYTF. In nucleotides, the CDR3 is TGTGCCAGCAGCCTGGTTTCAGGGGGCTATGGCTACACCTTC.

Written as DNA, the CDR3 is TGTGCCAGCAGTTTCAGAGGGAGCTCTGGAAACACCATATATTTT. It specifies CASSFRGSSGNTIYF. V gene TRBV27 combines with J gene TRBJ1-3, with D hard to call. CDR1 is MNHEY, CDR2 SMNVEV, per germline (reference sequence). The CDR3 loop spans 15 amino acids. Trimming shortened V by 3 bases and J by 0 bases, and 9 bases separated the two germline ends.

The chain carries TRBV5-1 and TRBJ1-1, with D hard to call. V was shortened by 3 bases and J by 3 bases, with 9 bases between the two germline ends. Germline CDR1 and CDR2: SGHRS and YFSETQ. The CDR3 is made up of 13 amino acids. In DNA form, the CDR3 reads TGCGCCAGCAGCTCCCTACTTGACACTGAAGCTTTCTTT. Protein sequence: CASSSLLDTEAFF.

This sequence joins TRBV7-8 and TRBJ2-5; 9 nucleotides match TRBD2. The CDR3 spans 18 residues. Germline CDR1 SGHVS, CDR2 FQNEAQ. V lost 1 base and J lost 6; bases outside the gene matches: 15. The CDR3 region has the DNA TGTGCCAGCAGCTTAGTAGGTTCCCTTAGCGGGGGTCGGAAGACCCAGTACTTC. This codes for CASSLVGSLSGGRKTQYF.

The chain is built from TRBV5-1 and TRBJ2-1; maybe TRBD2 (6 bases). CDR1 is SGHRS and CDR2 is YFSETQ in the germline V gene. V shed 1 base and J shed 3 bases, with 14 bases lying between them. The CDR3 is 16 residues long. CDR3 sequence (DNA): TGCGCCAGCAGCTTGACCTGGGGGGACCTCTACAATGAGCAGTTCTTC. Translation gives CASSLTWGDLYNEQFF.

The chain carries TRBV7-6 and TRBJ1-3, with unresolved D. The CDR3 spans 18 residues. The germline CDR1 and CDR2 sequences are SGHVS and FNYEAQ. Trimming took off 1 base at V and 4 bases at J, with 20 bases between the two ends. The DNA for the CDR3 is TGTGCCAGCAGCTTAGGGCCCCTCGTGGAGGTCTACGGAAACACCATATATTTT. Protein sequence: CASSLGPLVEVYGNTIYF.

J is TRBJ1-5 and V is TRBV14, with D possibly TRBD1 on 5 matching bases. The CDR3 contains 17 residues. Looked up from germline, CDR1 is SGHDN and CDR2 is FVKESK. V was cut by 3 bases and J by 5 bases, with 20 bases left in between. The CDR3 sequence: CASSHGDRDSEHQPQHF. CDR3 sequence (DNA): TGTGCCAGCAGCCACGGGGACCGGGACTCGGAACATCAGCCCCAGCATTTT.

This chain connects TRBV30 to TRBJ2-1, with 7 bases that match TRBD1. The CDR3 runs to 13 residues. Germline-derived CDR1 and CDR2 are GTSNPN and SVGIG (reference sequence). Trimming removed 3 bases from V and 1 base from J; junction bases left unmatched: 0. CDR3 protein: CAWRQGSYNEQFF. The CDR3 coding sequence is TGTGCCTGGAGACAGGGGTCCTACAATGAGCAGTTCTTC.

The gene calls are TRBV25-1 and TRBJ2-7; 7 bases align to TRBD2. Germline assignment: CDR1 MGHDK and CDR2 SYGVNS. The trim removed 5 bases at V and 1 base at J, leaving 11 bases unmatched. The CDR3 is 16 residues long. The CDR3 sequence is CASSLHERGESYEQYF. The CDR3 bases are TGTGCCAGCAGTCTACACGAGCGGGGCGAATCCTACGAGCAGTACTTC.

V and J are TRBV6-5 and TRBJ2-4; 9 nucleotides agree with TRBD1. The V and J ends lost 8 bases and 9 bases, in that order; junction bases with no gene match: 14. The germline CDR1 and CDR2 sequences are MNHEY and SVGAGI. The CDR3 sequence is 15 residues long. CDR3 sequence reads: CASAGTGFSVGIQYF. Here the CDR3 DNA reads TGTGCCAGCGCGGGGACAGGGTTTTCGGTTGGCATTCAGTACTTC.

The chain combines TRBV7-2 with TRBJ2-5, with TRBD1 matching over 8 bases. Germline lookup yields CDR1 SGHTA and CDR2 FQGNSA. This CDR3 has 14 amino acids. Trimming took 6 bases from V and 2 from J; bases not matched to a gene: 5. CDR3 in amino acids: CASSSWTGQETQYF. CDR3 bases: TGTGCCAGCAGTTCCTGGACAGGGCAAGAGACCCAGTACTTC.

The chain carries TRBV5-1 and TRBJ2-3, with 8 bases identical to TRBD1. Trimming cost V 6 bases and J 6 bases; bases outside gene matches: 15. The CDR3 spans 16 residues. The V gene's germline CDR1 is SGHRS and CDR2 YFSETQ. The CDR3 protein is CASTIRPGQGGDTQYF. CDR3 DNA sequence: TGCGCCAGCACCATACGTCCCGGACAGGGTGGGGATACGCAGTATTTT.

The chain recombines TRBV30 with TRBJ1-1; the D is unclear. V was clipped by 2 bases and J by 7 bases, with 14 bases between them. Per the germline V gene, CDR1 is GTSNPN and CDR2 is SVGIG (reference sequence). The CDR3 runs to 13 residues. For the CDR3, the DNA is TGTGCCTGGAGTTCCCCGGGGAAGGATGAAGCTTTCTTT. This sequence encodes CAWSSPGKDEAFF.

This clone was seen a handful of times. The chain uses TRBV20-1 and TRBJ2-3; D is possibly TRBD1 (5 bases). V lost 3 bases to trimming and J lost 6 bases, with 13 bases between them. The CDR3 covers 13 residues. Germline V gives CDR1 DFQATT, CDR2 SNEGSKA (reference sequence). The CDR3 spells CSASRPGRDTQYF. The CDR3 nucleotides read TGCAGTGCTAGTAGGCCAGGGCGGGATACGCAGTATTTT.

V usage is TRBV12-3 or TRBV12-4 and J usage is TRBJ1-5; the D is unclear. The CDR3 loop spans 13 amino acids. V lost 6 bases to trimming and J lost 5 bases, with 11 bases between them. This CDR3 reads CASSLRTDQPQHF. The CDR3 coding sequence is TGTGCCAGCAGCCTCAGAACCGATCAGCCCCAGCATTTT.

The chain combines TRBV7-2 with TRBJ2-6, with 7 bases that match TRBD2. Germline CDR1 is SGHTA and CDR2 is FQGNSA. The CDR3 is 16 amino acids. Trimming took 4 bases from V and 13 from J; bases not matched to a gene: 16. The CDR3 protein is CASSSMRGREIEVLTF. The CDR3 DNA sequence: TGTGCCAGCAGCTCAATGAGAGGGAGGGAGATTGAAGTCCTGACTTTC. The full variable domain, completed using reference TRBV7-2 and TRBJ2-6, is GAGVSQSPSNKVTEKGKDVELRCDPISGHTALYWYRQSLGQGLEFLIYFQGNSAPDKSGLPSDRFSAERTGGSVSTLTIQRTQQEDSAVYLCASSSMRGREIEVLTFGAGSRLTVL.

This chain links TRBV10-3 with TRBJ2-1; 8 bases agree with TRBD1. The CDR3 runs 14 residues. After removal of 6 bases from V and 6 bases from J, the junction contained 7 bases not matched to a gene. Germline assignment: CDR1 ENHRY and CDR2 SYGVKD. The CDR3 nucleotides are TGTGCCATCAGATCGGACAGGGCCGGCAATGAGCAGTTCTTC. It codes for CAIRSDRAGNEQFF.

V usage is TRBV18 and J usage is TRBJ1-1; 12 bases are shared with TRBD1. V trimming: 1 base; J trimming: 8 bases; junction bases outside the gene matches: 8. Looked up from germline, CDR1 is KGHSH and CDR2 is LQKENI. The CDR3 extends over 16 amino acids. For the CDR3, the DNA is TGTGCCAGCTCACCACAGCTCGGGACAGGGGGCGGGGAAGCTTTCTTT. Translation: CASSPQLGTGGGEAFF.